Shown below are 21 T cell receptor beta chains from a single sample sequenced in a study of blood T cell repertoires in COVID-19. Measured with immunoSEQ multiplex PCR; TCRdb has only the in-frame clones, and not every one. The sample lists some 260,000 clones, over 80% occurring once. The sample taken for sequencing was peripheral blood. Receptor source: a woman between 65 and 79 years old with COVID-19, enrolled during active disease.

The chain combines TRBV18 with TRBJ2-3; 7 bases map to TRBD2. CDR1 and CDR2 (germline): KGHSH, LQKENI. The CDR3 spans 15 residues. V was pared by 5 bases and J by 5 bases, with 10 bases of the junction left unmatched. The CDR3 spells CASSARLAELDTQYF. The CDR3 DNA sequence: TGTGCCAGCTCAGCCAGACTAGCTGAACTAGATACGCAGTATTTT.

J is TRBJ2-2 and V is TRBV4-2; no reliable D call. Between the trimmed V and J ends, which lost 0 bases and 6 bases, there was a span of 11 bases. CDR3 length equals 15 residues. The V gene's germline CDR1 is LGHNA and CDR2 YNFKEQ. The CDR3 is CASSQDPLVSGELFF. The DNA for the CDR3 is TGTGCCAGCAGCCAAGATCCTCTAGTCTCCGGGGAGCTGTTTTTT.

This rearrangement joins TRBV19 to TRBJ2-1, with D possibly being TRBD2 (6 bases). CDR1 is LNHDA and CDR2 is SQIVND in the germline V gene (reference sequence). The CDR3 sequence is 14 residues long. V lost 1 base and J 6 bases, leaving 10 bases between the germline ends. The CDR3 coding sequence is TGTGCCAGTAGTATAGCGGGACTCTCCAATGAGCAGTTCTTC. It encodes CASSIAGLSNEQFF.

This clone was seen a handful of times. The chain is built from TRBV19 and TRBJ2-7; 7 bases line up with TRBD2. Trimming cost V 2 bases and J 6 bases; bases outside gene matches: 7. Germline CDR1 is LNHDA and CDR2 is SQIVND (reference sequence). CDR3 length: 14 amino acids. The CDR3 loop is CASSIKRVAGEQYF. Here the CDR3 DNA reads TGTGCCAGTAGTATAAAGCGGGTAGCGGGCGAGCAGTACTTC. Full variable domain (rest looked up from reference TRBV19 and TRBJ2-7): DGGITQSPKYLFRKEGQNVTLSCEQNLNHDAMYWYRQDPGQGLRLIYYSQIVNDFQKGDIAEGYSVSREKKESFPLTVTSAQKNPTAFYLCASSIKRVAGEQYFGPGTRLTVT.

The chain recombines TRBV28 with TRBJ2-4; D possibly corresponds to TRBD1 (6 bases). V was trimmed by 6 bases and J by 1 base, leaving 16 bases between them. This CDR3 region has 16 residues. Per germline, CDR1 MDHEN and CDR2 SYDVKM. Here the CDR3 reads CASRSPGDKAKNIQYF. The CDR3, as DNA: TGTGCCAGCAGGTCCCCAGGGGATAAGGCCAAAAACATTCAGTACTTC.

V is TRBV7-2 and J is TRBJ1-3; D might be TRBD1 (5 bases). Germline V gene data show CDR1 as SGHTA and CDR2 as FQGNSA. The V gene lost 1 base and the J gene lost 0 bases, with 13 bases spanning the gap. This CDR3 is built from 17 residues. CDR3 in amino acids: CASSLVSRASSGNTIYF. The CDR3, as DNA: TGTGCCAGCAGCTTAGTATCCAGGGCTAGCTCTGGAAACACCATATATTTT.

The chain's CDR3 is CAISGGGEKLFF. The CDR3 region has the DNA TGTGCCATCAGTGGAGGTGGCGAAAAACTGTTTTTT. The V gene is TRBV10-3, the J gene TRBJ1-4; D gene ambiguous. V was pared by 4 bases and J by 8 bases, with 8 bases between. The germline V gene has CDR1 ENHRY and CDR2 SYGVKD. The CDR3 runs to 12 residues.

The rearrangement joins TRBV6-2 or TRBV6-3 to TRBJ1-2; D remains ambiguous. Per the germline V gene, CDR1 is MNHEY and CDR2 is SVGEGT. The CDR3 length is 14 residues. V was trimmed by 6 bases and J by 4 bases, leaving 15 bases between them. DNA of the CDR3: TGTGCCAGCAGCCGCAGGCCCCAAATCTATGGCTACACCTTC. Protein: CASSRRPQIYGYTF.

The chain links TRBV24-1 to TRBJ1-6; 8 nucleotides line up with TRBD1. The junction had 9 bases not matched to a gene; V was cut back by 4 bases and J by 8 bases. The germline V gene encodes CDR1 KGHDR and CDR2 SFDVKD. The length of the CDR3 is 16 residues. The CDR3 nucleotides read TGTGCCACCAGTGACGCCGGACAGGGTTTCGATTCACCCCTCCACTTT. This sequence encodes CATSDAGQGFDSPLHF.

The chain joins TRBV30 to TRBJ2-7; D remains ambiguous. CDR1 GTSNPN and CDR2 SVGIG come from the germline V gene (reference sequence). The CDR3 runs 10 residues. CDR3 sequence reads: CACGTYEQYF. CDR3 nucleotide sequence: TGTGCGTGTGGAACTTACGAGCAGTACTTC.

The V gene is TRBV28, the J gene TRBJ1-4, with a possible D match to TRBD1 (5 bases). The V end was cut by 5 bases, the J end by 7 bases, with 14 bases between. In germline, CDR1 is MDHEN, CDR2 SYDVKM. This CDR3 comprises 14 residues. CDR3 sequence: CASSTYNGGEKLFF. CDR3 nucleotides: TGTGCCAGCAGTACTTACAACGGGGGTGAAAAACTGTTTTTT.

This clone has only one observation. The chain combines TRBV9 with TRBJ2-1; tentative D call: TRBD2 (5 bases). Germline V gives CDR1 SGDLS, CDR2 YYNGEE. Deletions cut 2 bases from V and 5 bases from J, with 11 bases between. The CDR3 sequence is 14 residues long. CDR3 nucleotides: TGTGCCAGCAGCGTGGAGGCCCGCGACAATGAGCAGTTCTTC. Translation: CASSVEARDNEQFF.

The rearrangement links TRBV3-1 (or the pseudogene TRBV3-2) to TRBJ1-2; 7 bases match TRBD1. V lost 0 bases and J lost 4; bases outside the gene matches: 5. The CDR3 loop spans 15 amino acids. Germline values: CDR1 LGHDT, CDR2 YNNKEL (reference sequence). DNA for the CDR3: TGTGCCAGCAGCCAAGATGCCTCAGGGGGCTATGGCTACACCTTC. It codes for CASSQDASGGYGYTF.

The sample holds one count of this clone. The CDR3 region has the DNA TGTGCCAGCAGCTATGGACAGGGTACGTCCTACGAGCAGTACTTC. Its protein product is CASSYGQGTSYEQYF. This sequence joins TRBV5-4 and TRBJ2-7, with 8 bases aligning to TRBD1. Germline V CDR1 and CDR2: SGHNT, YYREEE (reference sequence). The CDR3 consists of 15 residues. J gave up 1 base and V 3 bases, and 6 bases lay outside the gene matches.

This rearrangement joins TRBV18 to TRBJ1-5; no clear D gene. Between the trimmed V and J ends, which lost 0 bases and 11 bases, there was a span of 11 bases. The CDR3 totals 13 residues. Germline V gene lookup returns CDR1 KGHSH and CDR2 LQKENI. The CDR3 sequence is CASSPPAGGSQHF. The CDR3 DNA sequence: TGTGCCAGCTCACCACCGGCGGGAGGCTCCCAGCATTTT. The full variable domain, with the rest looked up from reference TRBV18 and TRBJ1-5, is NAGVMQNPRHLVRRRGQEARLRCSPMKGHSHVYWYRQLPEEGLKFMVYLQKENIIDESGMPKERFSAEFPKEGPSILRIQQVVRGDSAAYFCASSPPAGGSQHFGDGTRLSIL.

V is TRBV9 and J is TRBJ2-3; TRBD2 might be the D (6 bases). Trimming took 0 bases from V and 6 from J, leaving 11 bases between them. Per the germline V gene, CDR1 is SGDLS and CDR2 is YYNGEE. The CDR3 covers 14 residues. CDR3 bases: TGTGCCAGCAGCGTAGGAGGCGGGGCGGATACGCAGTATTTT. This gives the protein CASSVGGGADTQYF.

The chain joins TRBV3-1 (or the pseudogene TRBV3-2) to TRBJ2-1, with D possibly being TRBD1 (6 bases). Per germline, CDR1 LGHDT and CDR2 YNNKEL (reference sequence). The CDR3 contains 14 residues. V dropped 3 bases and J dropped 3 bases, with 9 bases sitting between them. The CDR3 DNA follows: TGTGCCAGCAGCCAGGGGGCTAGCTACAATGAGCAGTTCTTC. It encodes CASSQGASYNEQFF.

This chain links TRBV28 with TRBJ1-5, with 8 bases fitting TRBD1. Trimming at V came to 5 bases and at J to 5 bases, leaving 8 bases not matched to a gene. CDR1 MDHEN and CDR2 SYDVKM come from the germline V gene. This CDR3 has 15 residues. The CDR3 reads CASSGGQGGYQPQHF. Here the CDR3 DNA reads TGTGCCAGCAGTGGCGGACAGGGCGGTTATCAGCCCCAGCATTTT. Full variable domain (missing parts from reference TRBV28 and TRBJ1-5): DVKVTQSSRYLVKRTGEKVFLECVQDMDHENMFWYRQDPGLGLRLIYFSYDVKMKEKGDIPEGYSVSREKKERFSLILESASTNQTSMYLCASSGGQGGYQPQHFGDGTRLSIL.

This chain uses TRBV29-1 with TRBJ2-1; 13 nucleotides line up with TRBD2. CDR3 length equals 14 residues. With 7 bases clipped from V and 8 bases from J, the junction kept 8 bases outside the gene matches. Germline CDR1 is SQVTM and CDR2 is ANQGSEA. The CDR3 DNA reads as TGCAGCGGGATAGGACTAGCGGGAGTCCATGAGCAGTTCTTC. Protein sequence: CSGIGLAGVHEQFF.

The V call is TRBV3-1 (or the pseudogene TRBV3-2), the J call TRBJ2-1, with a tentative D call TRBD2 (5 bases). Germline V gives CDR1 LGHDT, CDR2 YNNKEL (reference sequence). This CDR3 contains 13 residues. Between the trimmed V and J ends, which lost 1 base and 9 bases, there was a span of 10 bases. The CDR3 sequence is CASSQGVGGEQFF. In DNA form, the CDR3 reads TGTGCCAGCAGCCAAGGTGTAGGAGGTGAGCAGTTCTTC.

The chain couples TRBV11-3 to TRBJ2-5; 7 nucleotides match TRBD1. V gave up 5 bases and J gave up 4 bases; unmatched junction bases: 10. Germline V gene lookup returns CDR1 SGHNT and CDR2 YENEEA. This CDR3 is 15 amino acids long. The CDR3 region has the DNA TGTGCCAGCAGCCCGCGACAGGGTTCAGGAGAGACCCAGTACTTC. It encodes CASSPRQGSGETQYF.